The 29 T cell receptor beta chains below come from one sample, sequenced in a study of response to subunit inactivated influenza vaccine. TCRdb re-analysed the RT-PCR reads in MiXCR, keeping a single row per CDR3 protein. The table lists some 150,000 distinct CDR3 sequences, 10% to 15% of them singletons. The same data also contributed to another study, on T cells expressing NK-cell markers. That report adds: Making the TCR beta cDNA relied on 5'RACE template switching with UMIs.

This material consisted of CD8+ T cells sorted from PBMCs, taken 12 days after vaccination. The receptor source for this set is a man in his fifties or sixties who received an inactivated influenza vaccine.

This clonotype was seen many times. The chain carries TRBV14 and TRBJ2-7, with TRBD2 identical over 9 bases. V dropped 4 bases and J dropped 0; count of bases not matched to a gene: 7. Germline V gene sequence: CDR1 SGHDN, CDR2 FVKESK. This CDR3 has 16 residues. The CDR3 sequence is CASSLGASGVSYEQYF. In DNA form, the CDR3 reads TGTGCCAGCAGCCTTGGGGCTAGCGGGGTCTCCTACGAGCAGTACTTC.

This clonotype has only a few counts. The genes are TRBV27 and TRBJ2-7; 8 bases are a match to TRBD2. Trimming took 4 bases from V and 6 from J; bases not matched to a gene: 2. Germline lookup yields CDR1 MNHEY and CDR2 SMNVEV (reference sequence). CDR3 length: 12 residues. CDR3: CASSSGGAEQYF. CDR3 DNA: TGTGCCAGCAGTTCCGGGGGGGCCGAGCAGTACTTC.

This clonotype was counted a few times. CDR3 DNA: TGTGCCAGCAGTCCACGAACGGACGGTGATGATAATTCACCCCTCCACTTT. Its translation is CASSPRTDGDDNSPLHF. J is TRBJ1-6 and V is TRBV6-2 or TRBV6-3, with unresolved D. Germline CDR1 MNHEY, CDR2 SVGEGT. V lost 5 bases to trimming and J lost 5 bases, with 19 bases between them. CDR3 length: 17 residues.

This clonotype occurred a few times. This rearrangement joins TRBV11-2 to TRBJ2-7, with no clear D. The germline gives CDR1 SGHAT, CDR2 FQNNGV. Trimming left V 3 bases short and J 1 base short, with 7 bases between. The CDR3 sequence is 13 residues long. Written as DNA, the CDR3 is TGTGCCAGCAGCTTCCAGACTTCCTACGAGCAGTACTTC. Its translation is CASSFQTSYEQYF.

This clonotype turned up a few times. The CDR3 DNA reads as TGCGCCAGCAGCCAAGATGTGGGGGTTGGCACTGAAGCTTTCTTT. Residues: CASSQDVGVGTEAFF. The J gene is TRBJ1-1, the V gene TRBV4-3, with D perhaps TRBD1 (5 bases). The germline gives CDR1 LGHNA, CDR2 YSLEER. With 0 bases removed from V and 4 bases from J, the gap between germline ends came to 12 bases. This CDR3 is built from 15 residues.

This clonotype has more than one count but fewer than ten. The chain combines TRBV3-1 with TRBJ2-7; D is ambiguous. The germline V gene encodes CDR1 LGHDT and CDR2 YNNKEL (reference sequence). The CDR3 extends over 14 amino acids. The germline V and J ends were trimmed by 1 base and 1 base, with 8 bases remaining between them. The CDR3 sequence: CASSQGVGSYEQYF. The CDR3 bases are TGTGCCAGCAGCCAAGGGGTCGGTTCCTACGAGCAGTACTTC.

The CDR3, as DNA: TGCGCCAGCAGCTTGGGGCCTAGCGGGAGGACTGAGCAGTTCTTC. This encodes CASSLGPSGRTEQFF. The V and J genes are TRBV5-1 and TRBJ2-1, with 11 bases matching TRBD2. From germline, CDR1 is SGHRS and CDR2 YFSETQ. The CDR3 is made up of 15 amino acids. J was trimmed by 9 bases and V by 0 bases; bases with no gene match: 5. The complete variable domain, with remaining parts taken from reference TRBV5-1 and TRBJ2-1, reads KAGVTQTPRYLIKTRGQQVTLSCSPISGHRSVSWYQQTPGQGLQFLFEYFSETQRNKGNFPGRFSGRQFSNSRSEMNVSTLELGDSALYLCASSLGPSGRTEQFFGPGTRLTVL.

The chain uses TRBV24-1 and TRBJ2-1, with D perhaps TRBD1 (5 bases). The V and J ends lost 0 bases and 8 bases respectively, with 10 bases between them. From germline, CDR1 is KGHDR and CDR2 SFDVKD. CDR3 length: 14 residues. In DNA, the CDR3 is TGTGCCACCAGTGATTTGCAGGGCGCGGATGAGCAGTTCTTC. This sequence encodes CATSDLQGADEQFF.

This clonotype has a count of ten or more. V usage is TRBV12-3 or TRBV12-4 and J usage is TRBJ2-3; TRBD1 is a possible D gene (6 bases). This CDR3 is built from 13 residues. V lost 8 bases to trimming and J lost 7 bases, with 16 bases between them. The CDR3 loop is CASGGHVVNTQYF. The DNA of the CDR3 is TGTGCCAGCGGGGGACATGTGGTAAATACGCAGTATTTT.

This chain links TRBV28 with TRBJ2-5, with D possibly being TRBD1 or TRBD2 (6 bases each). The V and J ends lost 8 bases and 3 bases respectively, with 16 bases between them. The CDR3 contains 14 residues. From germline, CDR1 is MDHEN and CDR2 SYDVKM. CDR3 bases: TGTGCCAGCCCGCCCACGGGGGCGGAAGAGACCCAGTACTTC. It translates to CASPPTGAEETQYF.

The gene calls are TRBV10-3 and TRBJ2-7, with 7 bases lining up with TRBD1. The CDR3 is 15 residues long. CDR1 is ENHRY, CDR2 SYGVKD, per germline. The J segment lost 4 bases and the V segment lost 0 bases, leaving 6 bases of the junction unmatched. Written as DNA, the CDR3 is TGTGCCATCAGTGAGTCAGCGGCAGGGGGTTACGAGCAGTACTTC. Encoded protein: CAISESAAGGYEQYF.

There are a few counts of this clonotype. This chain links TRBV20-1 with TRBJ2-2, with unresolved D. This CDR3 comprises 11 residues. The germline V gene has CDR1 DFQATT and CDR2 SNEGSKA (reference sequence). Trimming shortened V by 2 bases and J by 11 bases, and 9 bases separated the two germline ends. The CDR3 DNA follows: TGCAGTGCTAGATGGGCAGGAGAGCTGTTTTTT. Its protein product is CSARWAGELFF.

This chain joins TRBV20-1 and TRBJ2-3, with TRBD2 as a possible D gene (5 bases). Germline V gives CDR1 DFQATT, CDR2 SNEGSKA (reference sequence). CDR3 length: 12 residues. With 7 bases removed from V and 2 bases from J, the gap between germline ends came to 10 bases. The CDR3 sequence is CSVTGITDTQYF. The CDR3 bases are TGCAGTGTCACCGGGATCACAGATACGCAGTATTTT.

Only a few counts were recorded for this clonotype. The J gene is TRBJ1-1, the V gene TRBV29-1; tentative D call: TRBD1 (6 bases). Germline assignment: CDR1 SQVTM and CDR2 ANQGSEA. CDR3 length: 15 amino acids. The V end lost 0 bases, the J end lost 1 base, and 12 bases lay between the germline ends. The CDR3, as DNA: TGCAGCGTTGAAGATCTTCAGGGGCCGAACACTGAAGCTTTCTTT. Residues: CSVEDLQGPNTEAFF.

The chain has TRBV20-1 and TRBJ2-1; possible D gene TRBD2, 6 bases. The length of the CDR3 is 21 residues. Germline loops: CDR1 DFQATT, CDR2 SNEGSKA (reference sequence). The V and J ends lost 2 bases and 3 bases respectively, with 32 bases between them. CDR3: CSARPPLRTMPGIIYYNEQFF. The CDR3 DNA reads as TGCAGTGCTAGACCTCCCTTAAGGACTATGCCTGGGATTATCTACTACAATGAGCAGTTCTTC.

This clonotype has just a few counts. This chain joins TRBV7-2 and TRBJ1-2, with TRBD1 as a possible D gene (6 bases). Deletions cut 6 bases from V and 4 bases from J, with 15 bases between. CDR1 and CDR2 (germline): SGHTA, FQGNSA. CDR3 length: 14 amino acids. Here the CDR3 reads CASRLTGPVYGYTF. DNA for the CDR3: TGTGCCAGCAGGTTGACAGGACCCGTCTATGGCTACACCTTC.

This clonotype was seen only a few times. V and J are TRBV27 and TRBJ2-2; D uncertain. The CDR3 is 11 residues long. V shed 10 bases and J shed 1 base, with 4 bases lying between them. Germline values: CDR1 MNHEY, CDR2 SMNVEV (reference sequence). CDR3 coding DNA: TGTGCCACCGAGAACACCGGGGAGCTGTTTTTT. Protein sequence: CATENTGELFF.

This clonotype was seen repeatedly, ten times or more. The chain has TRBV6-1 and TRBJ2-7, with 10 bases that match TRBD2. The CDR3 totals 14 residues. The germline V gene encodes CDR1 MNHNS and CDR2 SASEGT. With 8 bases clipped from V and 3 bases from J, the junction kept 7 bases outside the gene matches. The chain's CDR3 is CASGGLAEIYEQYF. CDR3 nucleotide sequence: TGTGCCAGCGGCGGACTAGCGGAGATCTACGAGCAGTACTTC.

This clonotype has more than one count but fewer than ten. The CDR3 region has the DNA TGTGCCAGCAGCGTAGAAGGCGGGAGGGCCATCAATGAGCAGTTCTTC. Translation gives CASSVEGGRAINEQFF. The V and J genes are TRBV9 and TRBJ2-1; 9 positions agree with TRBD2. This CDR3 has 16 amino acids. Per germline, CDR1 SGDLS and CDR2 YYNGEE. Trimming at V came to 0 bases and at J to 6 bases, leaving 7 bases not matched to a gene.

This chain links TRBV3-1 with TRBJ2-1; a possible D gene is TRBD2 (6 bases). Germline values: CDR1 LGHDT, CDR2 YNNKEL (reference sequence). With 3 bases removed from V and 1 base from J, the gap between germline ends came to 13 bases. There are 16 residues in the CDR3. This CDR3 reads CASSHVNSGSYNEQFF. CDR3 nucleotides: TGTGCCAGCAGCCATGTAAACAGCGGGTCCTACAATGAGCAGTTCTTC.

Worth noting for this clonotype: Without the conserved terminal phenylalanine or tryptophan, this CDR3 likely stems from a read error. In DNA form, the CDR3 reads TGTGCCAGCAGCCAAGGAAACAGGCCATCCTCCTATGGCTACACCATC. Protein sequence: CASSQGNRPSSYGYTI. This rearrangement joins TRBV3-1 to TRBJ1-2, with D perhaps TRBD1 (5 bases). Germline V gives CDR1 LGHDT, CDR2 YNNKEL (reference sequence). This CDR3 is built from 16 residues. V was cut by 1 base and J by 4 bases, with 16 bases left in between.

This chain links TRBV12-3 or TRBV12-4 with TRBJ2-1; 12 positions match TRBD2. This CDR3 region has 24 residues. With 3 bases clipped from V and 8 bases from J, the junction kept 32 bases outside the gene matches. In DNA, the CDR3 is TGTGCCAGCAGTTTTCCCTTGGACAGGTCGACTAGCGGGGGCCCAAATCGCCCTCTGTATGAGCAGTTCTTC. Amino acids: CASSFPLDRSTSGGPNRPLYEQFF.

The CDR3 DNA is TGTGCCAGCAGCCCCGGACAGGGTATTAATGAAAAACTGTTTTTT. This translates into CASSPGQGINEKLFF. This chain uses TRBV7-9 with TRBJ1-4, with 8 positions matching TRBD1. The trim removed 5 bases at V and 4 bases at J, leaving 6 bases unmatched. This CDR3 has 15 amino acids. Germline CDR1 and CDR2: SEHNR and FQNEAQ (reference sequence).

The chain combines TRBV5-5 with TRBJ2-3; 7 bases are a match to TRBD2. The CDR3 covers 16 residues. The germline gives CDR1 SGHKS, CDR2 YYEKEE (reference sequence). V was clipped by 0 bases and J by 6 bases; unmatched bases: 10. CDR3 in amino acids: CASSLVGGGPLDTQYF. Here the CDR3 DNA reads TGTGCCAGCAGCTTGGTAGGCGGGGGACCCTTGGATACGCAGTATTTT.

This clonotype was seen ten or more times. The rearrangement joins TRBV5-6 to TRBJ2-1; 11 bases map to TRBD2. The germline CDR1 and CDR2 sequences are SGHDT and YYEEEE. CDR3 length equals 13 residues. The J segment lost 10 bases and the V segment lost 4 bases, leaving 4 bases of the junction unmatched. The CDR3 sequence: CASSLGTSGEQFF. CDR3 bases: TGTGCCAGCAGCCTCGGGACTAGCGGCGAGCAGTTCTTC.

About this clonotype: A much larger clone lies a single base off, so this may be a read error. The gene calls are TRBV28 and TRBJ1-5, with D perhaps TRBD1 (5 bases). In germline, CDR1 is MDHEN, CDR2 SYDVKM. The CDR3 consists of 16 residues. Written as DNA, the CDR3 is TGTGCCAGCAGTTTTTCCAGGGACCGCCAGGGTCAGCCCCAGAATTTT. As protein: CASSFSRDRQGQPQNF.

The chain joins TRBV7-8 to TRBJ2-4, with D maybe TRBD1 (6 bases). The CDR3 is 15 amino acids. Deletions cut 1 base from V and 2 bases from J, with 9 bases between. Germline lookup yields CDR1 SGHVS and CDR2 FQNEAQ. CDR3 sequence reads: CASSLDWGPKNIQYF. DNA for the CDR3: TGTGCCAGCAGCTTAGACTGGGGGCCCAAAAACATTCAGTACTTC. Full variable domain (outside the CDR3, taken from reference TRBV7-8 and TRBJ2-4): GAGVSQSPRYKVAKRGQDVALRCDPISGHVSLFWYQQALGQGPEFLTYFQNEAQLDKSGLPSDRFFAERPEGSVSTLKIQRTQQEDSAVYLCASSLDWGPKNIQYFGAGTRLSVL.

This clonotype was observed a few times. This sequence joins TRBV28 and TRBJ1-1, with a tentative D call TRBD1 (5 bases). The CDR3 contains 14 residues. V lost 7 bases and J 2 bases, leaving 14 bases between the germline ends. Germline assignment: CDR1 MDHEN and CDR2 SYDVKM. The CDR3 sequence: CASILGDPNTEAFF. CDR3 nucleotide sequence: TGTGCCAGCATCCTGGGGGACCCCAACACTGAAGCTTTCTTT.

The chain links TRBV4-2 to TRBJ2-1; 8 positions match TRBD2. The V gene's germline CDR1 is LGHNA and CDR2 YNFKEQ. The CDR3 is 16 amino acids. J lost 5 bases, V lost 4 bases, and 10 bases had no gene match. In nucleotides, the CDR3 is TGTGCCAGCAGCCCACGGTCCAGCGGGAGAGACAATGAGCAGTTCTTC. Amino acid sequence: CASSPRSSGRDNEQFF.